Listed here are 23 T cell receptor beta chains from one sample, sequenced in a study of blood T cell repertoires in COVID-19. Sequencing was performed with immunoSEQ multiplex PCR; in TCRdb, only in-frame clones are kept and a portion is missing. Of roughly 59,000 clones in the sample, around 73% were seen once. The sequencing input was peripheral blood. These TCRs come from an elderly man with acute or convalescent COVID-19.

The chain employs TRBV5-8 and TRBJ2-1; D ambiguous. Per the germline V gene, CDR1 is SGHTS and CDR2 is YDEGEE. V lost 3 bases and J 3 bases, leaving 16 bases between the germline ends. The CDR3 contains 16 residues. The CDR3 nucleotides are TGTGCCAGCAGCTCTTACGGGTCTGGATACTACAATGAGCAGTTCTTC. It codes for CASSSYGSGYYNEQFF.

V gene TRBV7-2 combines with J gene TRBJ2-1; 11 nucleotides line up with TRBD2. The CDR3 totals 15 residues. From germline, CDR1 is SGHTA and CDR2 FQGNSA. Trimming removed 5 bases from V and 7 bases from J; junction bases left unmatched: 7. CDR3 protein: CASSDSGRAWNEQFF. DNA for the CDR3: TGTGCCAGCAGCGATAGCGGGAGGGCCTGGAATGAGCAGTTCTTC.

This chain joins TRBV24-1 and TRBJ2-1; D is possibly TRBD1 (5 bases). Trimming left V 4 bases short and J 0 bases short, with 15 bases between. In germline, CDR1 is KGHDR, CDR2 SFDVKD. The CDR3 totals 17 residues. The CDR3 coding sequence is TGTGCCACCAGTGACTCCAGCACAGGACGCTCCTACAATGAGCAGTTCTTC. As protein: CATSDSSTGRSYNEQFF.

The chain joins TRBV7-2 to TRBJ1-2, with D possibly being TRBD1 (5 bases). CDR1 is SGHTA, CDR2 FQGNSA, per germline. This CDR3 contains 16 residues. V was cut by 4 bases and J by 2 bases, with 17 bases left in between. The CDR3 nucleotides read TGTGCCAGCAGCTCTAGGGCGGGGCCCCGCAACTATGGCTACACCTTC. This translates into CASSSRAGPRNYGYTF.

The chain is built from TRBV3-1 (or the pseudogene TRBV3-2) and TRBJ2-7; the match to TRBD2 covers 7 bases. This CDR3 comprises 15 residues. CDR1 is LGHDT, CDR2 YNNKEL, per germline (reference sequence). V lost 2 bases, J lost 5 bases, and 9 bases stayed unmatched. The CDR3: CASSQFSREGNEQYF. The CDR3 nucleotides read TGTGCCAGCAGCCAATTTTCCAGGGAGGGAAACGAGCAGTACTTC.

This clone appeared a few times. Germline is not matched at one junction end, which may reflect a read error. CDR3 amino acids: CASSEDRTGNAGELFF. The CDR3 DNA sequence: TGTGCCAGCAGTGAAGATAGAACAGGGAACGCCGGGGAGCTGTTTTTT. V and J are TRBV2 and TRBJ2-2; a possible D gene is TRBD1 (6 bases). Germline lookup yields CDR1 SNHLY and CDR2 FYNNEI. The CDR3 spans 16 residues.

This sequence joins TRBV12-3 or TRBV12-4 and TRBJ1-1; 7 bases fit TRBD1. With V trimmed by 8 bases and J by 4 bases, 7 bases remained unmatched. The CDR3 has 13 residues. The CDR3 DNA reads TGTGCCAGCTCGGGACAGTCTATCACTGAAGCTTTCTTT. It translates to CASSGQSITEAFF.

The chain joins TRBV24-1 to TRBJ1-4; tentative D call: TRBD1 (5 bases). The germline V and J ends were trimmed by 5 bases and 11 bases, with 14 bases remaining between them. The CDR3 has 13 amino acids. The germline CDR1 and CDR2 sequences are KGHDR and SFDVKD. CDR3 nucleotide sequence: TGTGCCACCAGTGGGGTGGACAATCGGAAACTGTTTTTT. Its translation: CATSGVDNRKLFF.

The chain links TRBV11-3 to TRBJ2-7; TRBD2 is a possible D gene (7 bases). The V end lost 5 bases, the J end lost 2 bases, and 19 bases lay between the germline ends. Looked up from germline, CDR1 is SGHNT and CDR2 is YENEEA. This CDR3 has 16 residues. The CDR3 DNA reads TGTGCCAGCAGCGTGGGGGGGCGCGGAGAAACCTACGAGCAGTACTTC. Protein sequence: CASSVGGRGETYEQYF. Filled out from reference TRBV11-3 and TRBJ2-7, the complete variable domain reads EAGVVQSPRYKIIEKKQPVAFWCNPISGHNTLYWYLQNLGQGPELLIRYENEEAVDDSQLPKDRFSAERLKGVDSTLKIQPAELGDSAVYLCASSVGGRGETYEQYFGPGTRLTVT.

The genes are TRBV6-1 and TRBJ2-3; the match to TRBD2 covers 11 bases. Germline CDR1 and CDR2: MNHNS and SASEGT. The V and J ends lost 4 bases and 7 bases, in that order; junction bases with no gene match: 10. CDR3 length: 16 residues. The CDR3 loop is CASSGILAGGLYTQYF. CDR3 nucleotide sequence: TGTGCCAGCAGTGGGATTTTAGCGGGGGGGCTATATACGCAGTATTTT.

The chain employs TRBV7-9 and TRBJ2-3, with a tentative D call TRBD2 (6 bases). V was cut by 5 bases and J by 2 bases, with 14 bases left in between. The CDR3 length is 15 residues. Germline-derived CDR1 and CDR2 are SEHNR and FQNEAQ (reference sequence). This CDR3 is CASSPLAGNTDTQYF. For the CDR3, the DNA is TGTGCCAGCAGCCCCCTTGCGGGGAACACAGATACGCAGTATTTT.

V gene TRBV2 combines with J gene TRBJ1-5; a weak D match, TRBD1 (6 bases). The V gene's germline CDR1 is SNHLY and CDR2 FYNNEI. The V end lost 6 bases, the J end lost 0 bases, and 12 bases lay between the germline ends. This CDR3 has 15 residues. The CDR3 nucleotides are TGTGCCAGCAGCGTGGGGGCCCTTAGCAATCAGCCCCAGCATTTT. Protein sequence: CASSVGALSNQPQHF.

The V gene is TRBV5-1, the J gene TRBJ2-3, with D possibly TRBD2 on 5 matching bases. The CDR3 loop spans 16 amino acids. V lost 6 bases and J lost 0, with 17 bases in between. Germline CDR1 SGHRS, CDR2 YFSETQ. CDR3 sequence reads: CASKVPYGESTDTQYF. The DNA for the CDR3 is TGCGCCAGCAAAGTTCCCTACGGGGAAAGCACAGATACGCAGTATTTT.

This clone was observed a handful of times. This chain links TRBV14 with TRBJ1-1, with unresolved D. Trimming pared 0 bases from V and 2 bases from J, leaving 13 bases between. In germline, CDR1 is SGHDN, CDR2 FVKESK. The CDR3 runs to 16 residues. The CDR3 DNA reads as TGTGCCAGCAGCCAAGATCGGGAATTCAAAAACACTGAAGCTTTCTTT. Translating gives CASSQDREFKNTEAFF.

V usage is TRBV25-1 and J usage is TRBJ2-3, with D perhaps TRBD2 (7 bases). Germline lookup yields CDR1 MGHDK and CDR2 SYGVNS. The CDR3 has 14 amino acids. Trimming took 4 bases from V and 1 from J, leaving 9 bases between them. Here the CDR3 DNA reads TGTGCCAGCAGTGCGGGGGGCGGCACAGATACGCAGTATTTT. Translated: CASSAGGGTDTQYF.

This sequence joins TRBV6-1 and TRBJ2-1; 11 bases are a match to TRBD2. The CDR3 sequence is 16 residues long. The germline V gene encodes CDR1 MNHNS and CDR2 SASEGT. V trimming: 4 bases; J trimming: 7 bases; junction bases outside the gene matches: 9. DNA for the CDR3: TGTGCCAGCAGTGGGGTTAGCGGGGGGGCCGGGAATGAGCAGTTCTTC. The encoded protein is CASSGVSGGAGNEQFF.

The CDR3 DNA is TGCAGCGTTGAGGCTAGCGGGGGGACGGATACGCAGTATTTT. Translated: CSVEASGGTDTQYF. V and J are TRBV29-1 and TRBJ2-3; 11 nucleotides line up with TRBD2. The CDR3 contains 14 residues. The ends lost 3 bases at V and 6 bases at J; junction bases unmatched: 5. CDR1 and CDR2 from the germline V gene are SQVTM and ANQGSEA.

This clone was seen more than once but under ten times. V is TRBV19 and J is TRBJ2-2, with TRBD2 identical over 14 bases. This CDR3 is built from 16 residues. Trimming took 4 bases from V and 6 from J; bases not matched to a gene: 4. Looked up from germline, CDR1 is LNHDA and CDR2 is SQIVND (reference sequence). CDR3 loop: CASSTTSGRVAGELFF. The CDR3 nucleotides read TGTGCCAGTAGTACGACTAGCGGGAGGGTAGCCGGGGAGCTGTTTTTT.

V is TRBV5-4 and J is TRBJ2-3, with no clear D. Per the germline V gene, CDR1 is SGHNT and CDR2 is YYREEE (reference sequence). The CDR3 is 13 residues long. V was pared by 2 bases and J by 1 base, with 5 bases between. The CDR3 loop reads CASSFPGTDTQYF. The CDR3 bases are TGTGCCAGCAGCTTCCCCGGCACAGATACGCAGTATTTT.

The rearrangement joins TRBV5-1 to TRBJ2-3, with D perhaps matching TRBD2 (7 bases). The V end was cut by 4 bases, the J end by 4 bases, with 13 bases between. The germline V gene has CDR1 SGHRS and CDR2 YFSETQ. The CDR3 covers 14 residues. The CDR3 region is CASSARGGPDTQYF. The CDR3 bases are TGCGCCAGCAGCGCGAGGGGGGGTCCAGATACGCAGTATTTT.

This clone was found once. This chain links TRBV3-1 (or the pseudogene TRBV3-2) with TRBJ1-1; 7 bases are shared with TRBD1. The germline CDR1 and CDR2 sequences are LGHDT and YNNKEL (reference sequence). The CDR3 has 14 residues. Trimming removed 7 bases from V and 5 bases from J; junction bases left unmatched: 10. This CDR3 is CASTPRQGGTEAFF. CDR3 DNA: TGTGCCAGCACCCCTCGACAGGGCGGGACTGAAGCTTTCTTT.

This chain links TRBV5-4 with TRBJ2-5, with D perhaps TRBD1 (6 bases). The CDR3 contains 15 residues. Germline V gives CDR1 SGHNT, CDR2 YYREEE (reference sequence). With 3 bases removed from V and 4 bases from J, the gap between germline ends came to 16 bases. CDR3 DNA: TGTGCCAGCAGCTCCACGGTAACAGGGCGAGAGACCCAGTACTTC. Translated, it gives CASSSTVTGRETQYF.

Only one count was recorded for this clone. The J gene is TRBJ1-5, the V gene TRBV19; D ambiguous. V dropped 1 base and J dropped 9 bases, with 10 bases sitting between them. The CDR3 length is 13 residues. CDR1 and CDR2 from the germline V gene are LNHDA and SQIVND (reference sequence). CDR3 sequence (DNA): TGTGCCAGTAGTATAGGCCGAGAACGGCCCCAGCATTTT. It encodes CASSIGRERPQHF.